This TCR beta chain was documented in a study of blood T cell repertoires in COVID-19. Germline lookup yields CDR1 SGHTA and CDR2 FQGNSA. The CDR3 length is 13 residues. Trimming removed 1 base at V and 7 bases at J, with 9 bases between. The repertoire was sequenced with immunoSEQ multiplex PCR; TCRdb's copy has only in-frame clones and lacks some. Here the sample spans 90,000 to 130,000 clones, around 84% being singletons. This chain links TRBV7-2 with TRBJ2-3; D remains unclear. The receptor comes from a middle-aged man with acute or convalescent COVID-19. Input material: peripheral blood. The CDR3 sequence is CASSLDMVYTQYF. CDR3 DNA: TGTGCCAGCAGCTTAGACATGGTATATACGCAGTATTTT.